The source of this TCR beta chain is a study of siplizumab effects on memory and regulatory T cells. Some clones are missing from TCRdb's copy, which holds only in-frame ones; the method was immunoSEQ multiplex PCR. The sample contains under 140,000 clones, around nine tenths of which appear only once. CDR3 length: 16 residues. With V trimmed by 3 bases and J by 2 bases, 6 bases remained unmatched. CDR1 is WSHSY, CDR2 SAAADI, per germline. This clonotype was sampled from a human donor in good health. Specimen: CD4+ T cells sorted from blood. The genes are TRBV10-2 and TRBJ1-5, with 8 nucleotides matching TRBD1. The CDR3 here is CASSDPGGRGNQPQHF. In nucleotides, the CDR3 is TGCGCCAGCAGTGATCCAGGGGGCAGAGGCAATCAGCCCCAGCATTTT.